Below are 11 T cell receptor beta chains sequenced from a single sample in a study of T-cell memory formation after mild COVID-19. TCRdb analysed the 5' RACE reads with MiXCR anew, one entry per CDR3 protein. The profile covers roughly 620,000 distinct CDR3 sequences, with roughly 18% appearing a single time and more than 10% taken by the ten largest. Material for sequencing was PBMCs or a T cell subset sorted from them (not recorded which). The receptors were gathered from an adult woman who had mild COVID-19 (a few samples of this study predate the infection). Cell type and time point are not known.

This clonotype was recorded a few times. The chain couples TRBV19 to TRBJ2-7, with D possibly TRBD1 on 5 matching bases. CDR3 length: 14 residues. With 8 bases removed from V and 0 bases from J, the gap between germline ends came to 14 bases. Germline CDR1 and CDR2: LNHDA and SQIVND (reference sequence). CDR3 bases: TGTGCCAGTCAGGACACCCCCCTCTCCTACGAGCAGTACTTC. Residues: CASQDTPLSYEQYF.

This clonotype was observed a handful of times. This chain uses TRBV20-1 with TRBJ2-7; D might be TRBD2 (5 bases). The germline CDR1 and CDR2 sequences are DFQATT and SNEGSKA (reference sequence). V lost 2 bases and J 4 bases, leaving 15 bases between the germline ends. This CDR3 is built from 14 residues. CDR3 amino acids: CSARTPEGDYEQYF. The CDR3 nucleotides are TGCAGTGCTAGAACCCCAGAGGGTGATTACGAGCAGTACTTC.

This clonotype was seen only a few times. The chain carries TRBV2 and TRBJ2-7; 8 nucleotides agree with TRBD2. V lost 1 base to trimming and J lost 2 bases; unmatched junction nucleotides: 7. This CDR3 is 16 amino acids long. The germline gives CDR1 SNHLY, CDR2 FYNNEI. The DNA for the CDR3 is TGTGCCAGCAGTGAAGTCAAACTAGCGGTGGCCTACGAGCAGTACTTC. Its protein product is CASSEVKLAVAYEQYF. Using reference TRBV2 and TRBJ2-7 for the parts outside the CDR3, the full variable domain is EPEVTQTPSHQVTQMGQEVILRCVPISNHLYFYWYRQILGQKVEFLVSFYNNEISEKSEIFDDQFSVERPDGSNFTLKIRSTKLEDSAMYFCASSEVKLAVAYEQYFGPGTRLTVT.

CDR3 protein: CASSVAGRPYEQYF. The CDR3 DNA reads as TGTGCCAGCAGCGTAGCCGGGAGGCCCTACGAGCAGTACTTC. The chain links TRBV9 to TRBJ2-7; 7 nucleotides align to TRBD2. J gave up 2 bases and V 0 bases, and 2 bases lay outside the gene matches. The CDR3 contains 14 residues. Germline values: CDR1 SGDLS, CDR2 YYNGEE.

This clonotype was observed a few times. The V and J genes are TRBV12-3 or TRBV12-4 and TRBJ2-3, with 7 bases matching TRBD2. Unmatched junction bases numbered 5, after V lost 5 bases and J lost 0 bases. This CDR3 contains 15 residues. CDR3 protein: CASSPFSGSTDTQYF. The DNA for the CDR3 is TGTGCCAGCAGTCCCTTTAGCGGGAGCACAGATACGCAGTATTTT.

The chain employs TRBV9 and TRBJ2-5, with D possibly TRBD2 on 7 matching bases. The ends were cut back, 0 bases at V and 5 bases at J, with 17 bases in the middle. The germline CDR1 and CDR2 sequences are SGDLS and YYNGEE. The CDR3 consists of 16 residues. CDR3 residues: CASSVGGSGGHETQYF. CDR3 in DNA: TGTGCCAGCAGCGTAGGAGGATCGGGGGGCCACGAGACCCAGTACTTC.

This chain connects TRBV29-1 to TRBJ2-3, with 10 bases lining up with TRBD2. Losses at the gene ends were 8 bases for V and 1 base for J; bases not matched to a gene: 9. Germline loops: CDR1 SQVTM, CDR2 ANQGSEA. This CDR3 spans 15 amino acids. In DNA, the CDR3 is TGCAGCATCCTCGCCGGACTAGCGGGCACAGATACGCAGTATTTT. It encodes CSILAGLAGTDTQYF.

CDR3 nucleotides: TGCAGTGTCCCTGTCGCCCTGTCTCTGAGGAATGAAAAACTGTTTTTT. Its protein is CSVPVALSLRNEKLFF. V gene TRBV20-1 combines with J gene TRBJ1-4, with D unclear. The CDR3 length is 16 residues. Germline V gene data show CDR1 as DFQATT and CDR2 as SNEGSKA (reference sequence). The V end lost 7 bases, the J end lost 5 bases, and 23 bases lay between the germline ends.

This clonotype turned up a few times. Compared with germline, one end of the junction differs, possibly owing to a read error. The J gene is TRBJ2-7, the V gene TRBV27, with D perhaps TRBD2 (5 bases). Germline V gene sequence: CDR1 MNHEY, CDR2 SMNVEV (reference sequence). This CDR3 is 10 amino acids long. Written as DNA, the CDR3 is TGTGCCAGCAGCCGCGGATACGGGGACTTC. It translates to CASSRGYGDF.

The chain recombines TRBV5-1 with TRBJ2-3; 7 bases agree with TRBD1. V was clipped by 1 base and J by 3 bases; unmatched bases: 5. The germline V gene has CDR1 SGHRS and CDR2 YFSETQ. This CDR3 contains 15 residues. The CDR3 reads CASSLTGEWTDTQYF. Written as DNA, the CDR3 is TGCGCCAGCAGCTTGACAGGGGAGTGGACAGATACGCAGTATTTT.

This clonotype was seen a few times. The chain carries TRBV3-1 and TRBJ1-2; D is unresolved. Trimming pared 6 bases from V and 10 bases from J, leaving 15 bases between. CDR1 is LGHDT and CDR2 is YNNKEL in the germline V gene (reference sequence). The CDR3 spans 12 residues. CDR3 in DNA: TGTGCCAGCAGTCACGGCGGGAACAACTACACCTTC. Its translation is CASSHGGNNYTF.